These T cell receptor beta chains were read from a single sample in a study of T cell responses to AZD1222 COVID-19 vaccine. Clones were read by immunoSEQ multiplex PCR, and TCRdb kept only the in-frame ones, dropping some. The table has approximately 150,000 clones, approximately 95% seen once; the top ten hold less than 0.95%. This specimen was peripheral blood, taken on day 0 of MenACWY control vaccination. The origin of the receptors is an adult in good health. Each CDR3 is given with its conserved first and last residue. The order of the fields is V gene, D gene, clone size, J gene, CDR3 protein, CDR3 DNA. The D gene is left open where the match is weak. A row's size may be missing; if present it is once, few, many or a size class.

>TRBV19|TRBD1|once|TRBJ2-2
CASSIDRGLIGELFF
TGTGCCAGTAGTATAGACAGGGGGCTGATCGGGGAGCTGTTTTTT
>TRBV12-5|-|-|TRBJ1-5
CASGLVQGGSNQPQHF
TGTGCTAGTGGTTTGGTACAGGGCGGTAGCAATCAGCCCCAGCATTTT
>TRBV28|-|-|TRBJ1-2
CASIGLGSYGYTF
TGTGCCAGCATCGGCCTTGGGTCCTATGGCTACACCTTC
>TRBV28|TRBD1|-|TRBJ1-1
CASSYGQGAEAFF
TGTGCCAGCAGTTACGGACAGGGCGCTGAAGCTTTCTTT
>TRBV10-2|-|-|TRBJ1-1
CASSESWGGNTEAFF
TGCGCCAGCAGTGAGTCGTGGGGAGGGAACACTGAAGCTTTCTTT
>TRBV6-2/TRBV6-3|-|-|TRBJ2-3
CASSYMLPPQYF
TGTGCCAGCAGTTACATGCTCCCACCGCAGTATTTT
>TRBV4-1|TRBD1|-|TRBJ1-2
CASSQAGTGGSGYTF
TGCGCCAGCAGCCAAGCTGGGACAGGGGGCAGCGGCTACACCTTC
>TRBV7-6|TRBD1|-|TRBJ1-2
CASSLRDSPNYGYTF
TGTGCCAGCAGCTTAAGGGACAGTCCTAACTATGGCTACACCTTC
>TRBV2|TRBD1|-|TRBJ1-2
CASRLDRAYGYTF
TGTGCCAGCAGGCTCGACAGGGCATATGGCTACACCTTC
>TRBV5-1|-|-|TRBJ2-2
CASSPRSSNTGELFF
TGCGCCAGCAGCCCCAGGAGTTCGAACACCGGGGAGCTGTTTTTT
>TRBV6-2/TRBV6-3|-|-|TRBJ2-7
CASSLTDEQYF
TGTGCCAGCAGTTTAACCGACGAGCAGTACTTC
>TRBV5-1|TRBD2|-|TRBJ2-1
CASSIDASGGEQFF
TGCGCCAGCAGCATAGACGCTAGCGGGGGTGAGCAGTTCTTC
>TRBV9|-|-|TRBJ1-2
CASSVVPANYGYTF
TGTGCCAGCAGCGTAGTTCCAGCCAACTATGGCTACACCTTC
>TRBV20-1|-|-|TRBJ2-6
CSASRWSRGSGANVLTF
TGCAGTGCTAGTAGGTGGAGTAGAGGTTCTGGGGCCAACGTCCTGACTTTC
>TRBV27|TRBD1|-|TRBJ1-1
CASSPSKWTGEVPMNTEAFF
TGTGCCAGCAGTCCCTCAAAGTGGACAGGGGAAGTTCCCATGAACACTGAAGCTTTCTTT
>TRBV28|-|-|TRBJ1-1
CASSLASGTDKAFF
TGTGCCAGCTCTTTGGCTTCCGGGACGGATAAAGCTTTCTTT
>TRBV2|-|once|TRBJ2-6
CASSGPGSSGANVLTF
TGTGCCAGCAGTGGTCCGGGGTCCTCTGGGGCCAACGTCCTGACTTTC
>TRBV5-6|-|-|TRBJ1-1
CASTLGKRETEAFF
TGTGCCAGCACCTTGGGGAAGAGGGAAACTGAAGCTTTCTTT
>TRBV15|-|-|TRBJ1-5
CATKGGSYSNQPQHF
TGTGCCACCAAGGGGGGATCTTATAGCAATCAGCCCCAGCATTTT
>TRBV9|-|-|TRBJ1-2
CASSNRAGVAGYTF
TGTGCCAGCAGCAACCGGGCAGGGGTGGCTGGCTACACCTTC
>TRBV11-3|TRBD2|-|TRBJ2-1
CASSLGGLAGEGQFF
TGTGCCAGCAGCTTAGGAGGACTAGCGGGGGAGGGGCAGTTCTTC
>TRBV4-3|-|-|TRBJ1-2
CASSQGGTMGYTF
TGCGCCAGCAGCCAGGGAGGTACTATGGGCTACACCTTC
>TRBV12-5|TRBD1|-|TRBJ1-2
CASGLVTGGSNYGYTF
TGTGCTAGTGGTTTGGTAACAGGGGGCTCCAACTATGGCTACACCTTC
>TRBV10-3|TRBD2|-|TRBJ2-1
CAISTSGAAYNEQFF
TGTGCCATCAGTACTAGCGGGGCGGCTTACAATGAGCAGTTCTTC
>TRBV10-3|TRBD2|-|TRBJ2-1
CAITPTSGTYNEQFF
TGTGCCATCACTCCGACTAGCGGGACCTACAATGAGCAGTTCTTC
>TRBV19|-|-|TRBJ2-1
CASSINQAGEQFF
TGTGCCAGTAGTATAAATCAGGCGGGCGAGCAGTTCTTC
>TRBV4-1|-|-|TRBJ2-7
CASSQDRQGSYEQYF
TGCGCCAGCAGCCAAGATCGTCAGGGGTCCTACGAGCAGTACTTC
>TRBV2|-|-|TRBJ2-1
CASSSSLGYNEQFF
TGTGCCAGCAGCAGTAGTTTGGGCTACAATGAGCAGTTCTTC
>TRBV13|-|-|TRBJ2-3
CASSSLSDTQYF
TGTGCCAGCAGCTCCCTCTCGGATACGCAGTATTTT
>TRBV19|-|-|TRBJ1-6
CASSISKRVASPLHF
TGTGCCAGTAGTATATCGAAAAGGGTCGCTTCACCCCTCCACTTT
>TRBV9|-|-|TRBJ2-7
CASSVGAAGRYEQYF
TGTGCCAGCAGCGTAGGCGCGGCAGGGCGGTACGAGCAGTACTTC
>TRBV7-3|TRBD1|-|TRBJ1-1
CASSLGPGRGRETEAFF
TGTGCCAGCAGCTTAGGGCCTGGCAGGGGGCGAGAGACTGAAGCTTTCTTT
>TRBV9|TRBD1|-|TRBJ2-1
CASSPRAGTGLENEQFF
TGTGCCAGCAGCCCACGAGCCGGGACAGGGCTAGAGAATGAGCAGTTCTTC
>TRBV5-1|TRBD1|-|TRBJ1-6
CASSLEGGSSPLHF
TGCGCCAGCAGTCTCGAAGGGGGCAGTTCACCCCTCCACTTT
>TRBV11-1|-|few|TRBJ1-2
CASSPDRRSNYGYTF
TGTGCCAGCAGCCCTGACAGGAGATCTAACTATGGCTACACCTTC
>TRBV27|-|-|TRBJ1-5
CASGDYQPQHF
TGTGCCAGCGGGGATTATCAGCCCCAGCATTTT
>TRBV2|TRBD1|-|TRBJ2-7
CASSTTGTGAPYEQYF
TGTGCCAGCAGCACTACCGGGACAGGGGCGCCCTACGAGCAGTACTTC
>TRBV28|-|once|TRBJ1-2
CASTLLLSPYGYTF
TGTGCCAGCACCCTCCTCCTTAGCCCCTATGGCTACACCTTC
>TRBV10-3|-|-|TRBJ2-7
CAISLNNEQYF
TGTGCCATCAGTTTGAACAACGAGCAGTACTTC
>TRBV5-1|-|-|TRBJ2-7
CASSLSPNDDYEQYF
TGCGCCAGCAGCTTGAGCCCGAATGACGACTACGAGCAGTACTTC
>TRBV7-2|-|-|TRBJ1-3
CASSLGRVSGNTIYF
TGTGCCAGCAGCTTGGGCAGGGTCTCTGGAAACACCATATATTTT
>TRBV19|-|-|TRBJ2-2
CASTQTGPRGGELFF
TGTGCCAGTACCCAGACAGGACCTCGGGGCGGGGAGCTGTTTTTT
>TRBV5-1|-|-|TRBJ2-1
CASSSTSRVDNEQFF
TGCGCCAGCAGCTCCACTAGCCGGGTTGACAATGAGCAGTTCTTC
>TRBV6-5|-|-|TRBJ1-6
CASSPGLPYNSPLHF
TGTGCCAGCAGCCCCGGACTCCCTTATAATTCACCCCTCCACTTT
>TRBV4-1|-|-|TRBJ2-1
CASSQPAGSSYNEQFF
TGCGCCAGCAGCCAACCCGCAGGGAGCTCCTACAATGAGCAGTTCTTC
>TRBV7-2|-|few|TRBJ1-2
CASSLVSTDYGYTF
TGTGCCAGCAGCTTAGTCTCCACAGACTATGGCTACACCTTC
>TRBV7-2|-|once|TRBJ1-5
CASSSRYSNQPQHF
TGTGCCAGCAGCTCCAGGTATAGCAATCAGCCCCAGCATTTT
>TRBV9|-|-|TRBJ1-3
CASSEGRGNTIYF
TGTGCCAGCAGCGAGGGGAGAGGAAACACCATATATTTT
>TRBV28|TRBD1|-|TRBJ1-1
CASGGDRARTEAFF
TGTGCCAGCGGGGGGGACAGGGCGCGCACTGAAGCTTTCTTT
>TRBV9|-|-|TRBJ1-1
CASSVAGVMNTEAFF
TGTGCCAGCAGCGTGGCAGGAGTAATGAACACTGAAGCTTTCTTT
>TRBV2|TRBD2|-|TRBJ2-3
CASVWASGSADTQYF
TGTGCCAGCGTTTGGGCTAGCGGGAGCGCAGATACGCAGTATTTT
>TRBV27|TRBD1|few|TRBJ1-2
CASSSYRGLGYTF
TGTGCCAGCAGTTCTTACAGGGGCCTCGGCTACACCTTC
>TRBV3-1/TRBV3-2|-|-|TRBJ1-4
CASSQNRINEKLFF
TGTGCCAGCAGCCAAAACAGGATTAATGAAAAACTGTTTTTT
>TRBV5-4|TRBD2|-|TRBJ2-1
CASSRPGGEQFF
TGTGCCAGCAGTCGGCCGGGAGGTGAGCAGTTCTTC